These 5 T cell receptor beta chains share one sample of origin, sequenced in a study of blood T cell repertoires in COVID-19. Clones were sequenced by immunoSEQ multiplex PCR, and TCRdb holds only the in-frame ones, with some missing. Of about 200,000 clones in the sample, about 78% are singletons; the top ten hold 5.5%. The sequenced sample consisted of peripheral blood. The receptors shown here come from a woman in her 70s with acute or convalescent COVID-19.

This clone was seen a few times. This chain joins TRBV2 and TRBJ1-5; D uncertain. The V gene's germline CDR1 is SNHLY and CDR2 FYNNEI. The CDR3 sequence is 15 residues long. V lost 7 bases to trimming and J lost 3 bases, with 16 bases between them. CDR3 protein: CASTGPISDNQPQHF. CDR3 bases: TGTGCCAGCACCGGTCCTATTAGTGACAATCAGCCCCAGCATTTT.

As for this clone: Other DNA sequences in the sample encode the same CDR3. The V and J genes are TRBV29-1 and TRBJ2-5; a possible D gene is TRBD1 (5 bases). CDR3 length: 10 amino acids. V lost 6 bases and J 5 bases, leaving 7 bases between the germline ends. Germline V gene data show CDR1 as SQVTM and CDR2 as ANQGSEA. In nucleotides, the CDR3 is TGCAGCGTCAGGGTCGAGACCCAGTACTTC. Residues: CSVRVETQYF.

This sequence joins TRBV7-2 and TRBJ1-4; D is unclear. The CDR3 runs 13 residues. The germline V gene has CDR1 SGHTA and CDR2 FQGNSA. Trimming removed 5 bases at V and 8 bases at J, with 12 bases between. For the CDR3, the DNA is TGTGCCAGCAGCCTAGGGCTGCAAGAAAAACTGTTTTTT. It yields the protein CASSLGLQEKLFF.

This rearrangement joins TRBV10-3 to TRBJ2-5; 11 nucleotides align to TRBD2. The V gene's germline CDR1 is ENHRY and CDR2 SYGVKD. The junction had 8 bases not matched to a gene; V was cut back by 6 bases and J by 5 bases. The CDR3 extends over 15 amino acids. The chain's CDR3 is CAIRLAGDQDETQYF. The CDR3 nucleotides read TGTGCCATCAGACTAGCGGGAGACCAAGATGAGACCCAGTACTTC.

The chain uses TRBV30 and TRBJ1-3; D gene uncertain. Germline V gene data show CDR1 as GTSNPN and CDR2 as SVGIG (reference sequence). The V and J ends lost 0 bases and 4 bases respectively, with 7 bases between them. This CDR3 contains 13 residues. CDR3 nucleotide sequence: TGTGCCTGGAGTGTAGTAGAAGGAAACACCATATATTTT. Residues: CAWSVVEGNTIYF.